This TCR beta chain was sequenced for a study of technical replicates of blood from a few donors. The repertoire was sequenced with immunoSEQ multiplex PCR; TCRdb's copy has only in-frame clones and lacks some. The data contain 65,000 to 95,000 clones, roughly 98% of them seen just once; the ten biggest clones take up around 0.15%. The CDR3 runs 17 residues. The V gene's germline CDR1 is SNHLY and CDR2 FYNNEI. V lost 10 bases and J lost 0; bases outside the gene matches: 9. The sequence was obtained from a human donor in good health. The chain joins TRBV2 to TRBJ2-1; 13 bases map to TRBD2. Specimen: T cells isolated from PBMCs. The CDR3, as DNA: TGTGCCACTACGGGACTAGCGGGACCCTTCTCCTACAATGAGCAGTTCTTC. The encoded protein is CATTGLAGPFSYNEQFF.